These 19 T cell receptor beta chains share one sample of origin, sequenced in a study of persistence of HIV-infected CD4 T cells. Sequencing used immunoSEQ version 4 in survey mode. TCRdb keeps only in-frame clones here, not all; method: immunoSEQ multiplex PCR. The table includes around 60,000 clones, about 69% detected once. Overlapping HIV-1 Gag 15-mer peptides at around 1 ug per peptide per mL were used. CD40L-negative CD69-negative CD45RO-high memory CD4+ T cells were sorted as populations depleted of antigen-responding cells. These receptors have no identified antigens. Here the sequenced sample was CD4+ T cells sorted from PBMCs after roughly 19-hour stimulation, taken from a patient who received antiretroviral therapy. All receptors come from an adult man with HIV who was CMV-seropositive.

The chain combines TRBV6-5 with TRBJ1-2, with D perhaps matching TRBD1 (5 bases). Germline V gene lookup returns CDR1 MNHEY and CDR2 SVGAGI. The CDR3 length is 11 residues. V was pared by 8 bases and J by 4 bases, with 8 bases between. DNA of the CDR3: TGTGCCAGCCAACAGGTCTATGGCTACACCTTC. This gives the protein CASQQVYGYTF.

This clone was seen only once. This chain links TRBV6-1 with TRBJ1-5; possibly TRBD1 for D (6 bases). Germline V gene sequence: CDR1 MNHNS, CDR2 SASEGT. The CDR3 loop spans 14 amino acids. V was trimmed by 3 bases and J by 0 bases, leaving 6 bases between them. As DNA, the CDR3 is TGTGCCAGCAGTGACAGGGGTAGCAATCAGCCCCAGCATTTT. It encodes CASSDRGSNQPQHF.

The genes are TRBV19 and TRBJ1-5, with D uncertain. Per the germline V gene, CDR1 is LNHDA and CDR2 is SQIVND (reference sequence). Trimming removed 5 bases from V and 9 bases from J, with 17 bases in between. CDR3 length: 14 residues. This CDR3 is CASSPLWGSPPQHF. CDR3 DNA sequence: TGTGCCAGTAGTCCACTATGGGGTTCTCCGCCCCAGCATTTT.

This chain links TRBV6-1 with TRBJ2-1; D is possibly TRBD2 (6 bases). Germline CDR1 reads MNHNS; CDR2 reads SASEGT. Trimming cost V 0 bases and J 3 bases, with 12 bases left between them. The CDR3 has 16 residues. CDR3 loop: CASSEAPSGFYNEQFF. In nucleotides, the CDR3 is TGTGCCAGCAGTGAAGCACCCAGCGGGTTCTACAATGAGCAGTTCTTC.

The chain links TRBV5-6 to TRBJ1-2; D is perhaps TRBD1 (5 bases). The V end was cut by 1 base, the J end by 2 bases, with 9 bases between. The CDR3 covers 14 residues. The germline CDR1 and CDR2 sequences are SGHDT and YYEEEE. The CDR3 DNA reads TGTGCCAGCAGCTTGTCGGGGGTCAACTATGGCTACACCTTC. It codes for CASSLSGVNYGYTF.

The chain is built from TRBV6-1 and TRBJ1-2; D gene uncertain. V was clipped by 3 bases and J by 2 bases, with 7 bases between them. Germline-derived CDR1 and CDR2 are MNHNS and SASEGT. The CDR3 length is 13 residues. The CDR3 region has the DNA TGTGCCAGCAGTGACAGGAAGAACTATGGCTACACCTTC. It specifies CASSDRKNYGYTF.

The rearrangement joins TRBV28 to TRBJ2-3; tentatively, D is TRBD2 (5 bases). V was cut by 10 bases and J by 1 base, with 12 bases left in between. This CDR3 contains 13 residues. Germline V gene lookup returns CDR1 MDHEN and CDR2 SYDVKM. In nucleotides, the CDR3 is TGTGCCAACCGAGAAGCGGGCACAGATACGCAGTATTTT. It is translated as CANREAGTDTQYF.

V and J are TRBV2 and TRBJ1-1; D is ambiguous. Germline CDR1 and CDR2: SNHLY and FYNNEI. Trimming took off 6 bases at V and 5 bases at J, with 16 bases between the two ends. This CDR3 spans 14 amino acids. The CDR3 DNA follows: TGTGCCAGCAGCCTGACGAGGATGGGAACTGAAGCTTTCTTT. This encodes CASSLTRMGTEAFF.

CDR3 in DNA: TGTGCCAGCAGATCTTCCACACGCTCTGGGGCCAACGTCCTGACTTTC. The encoded protein is CASRSSTRSGANVLTF. The chain employs TRBV27 and TRBJ2-6; D is unresolved. V lost 6 bases to trimming and J lost 0 bases, with 12 bases between them. Germline-derived CDR1 and CDR2 are MNHEY and SMNVEV (reference sequence). The CDR3 contains 16 residues.

V gene TRBV5-1 combines with J gene TRBJ1-3; D might be TRBD1 (5 bases). Germline-derived CDR1 and CDR2 are SGHRS and YFSETQ. The CDR3 is 15 amino acids. The V gene lost 4 bases and the J gene lost 0 bases, with 11 bases spanning the gap. CDR3 DNA: TGCGCCAGCAGCGCGACAGAGGGCTCTGGAAACACCATATATTTT. This gives the protein CASSATEGSGNTIYF. Complete variable domain (other parts from reference TRBV5-1 and TRBJ1-3): KAGVTQTPRYLIKTRGQQVTLSCSPISGHRSVSWYQQTPGQGLQFLFEYFSETQRNKGNFPGRFSGRQFSNSRSEMNVSTLELGDSALYLCASSATEGSGNTIYFGEGSWLTVV.

This chain joins TRBV5-4 and TRBJ1-1; 8 bases match TRBD1. The CDR3 runs to 14 residues. Germline V lookup: CDR1 SGHNT, CDR2 YYREEE (reference sequence). After removal of 2 bases from V and 4 bases from J, the junction contained 4 bases not matched to a gene. CDR3 nucleotide sequence: TGTGCCAGCAGCTTCGGACAGGGAACCACTGAAGCTTTCTTT. Protein: CASSFGQGTTEAFF.

This clone was recorded once. The chain carries TRBV14 and TRBJ2-1; D may be TRBD1 (5 bases). Per germline, CDR1 SGHDN and CDR2 FVKESK. Trimming took off 4 bases at V and 11 bases at J, with 12 bases between the two ends. The CDR3 spans 12 residues. The CDR3 DNA follows: TGTGCCAGCAGCCCTCGACAGATCCAGCAGTTCTTC. Protein product: CASSPRQIQQFF.

The chain has TRBV4-2 and TRBJ1-1; D is perhaps TRBD1 (5 bases). The CDR3 is 17 residues long. Germline V gene lookup returns CDR1 LGHNA and CDR2 YNFKEQ. Deletions cut 0 bases from V and 6 bases from J, with 20 bases between. This CDR3 is CASSQDRQGGLFAEAFF. The CDR3 coding sequence is TGTGCCAGCAGCCAAGATCGTCAGGGAGGGCTTTTTGCTGAAGCTTTCTTT.

The rearrangement joins TRBV7-2 to TRBJ2-1; D is ambiguous. The CDR3 is 13 residues long. The germline V gene has CDR1 SGHTA and CDR2 FQGNSA. The germline V and J ends were trimmed by 3 bases and 7 bases, with 10 bases remaining between them. CDR3 loop: CASSFSFSNEQFF. CDR3 nucleotide sequence: TGTGCCAGCAGCTTTAGCTTCTCGAATGAGCAGTTCTTC.

This clone showed up just once. The J gene is TRBJ2-7, the V gene TRBV9; D is perhaps TRBD2 (6 bases). The CDR3 loop spans 13 amino acids. Germline V gene lookup returns CDR1 SGDLS and CDR2 YYNGEE. Trimming pared 0 bases from V and 5 bases from J, leaving 9 bases between. The CDR3 loop reads CASSVGEVHEQYF. CDR3 nucleotide sequence: TGTGCCAGCAGCGTAGGGGAGGTACACGAGCAGTACTTC.

V is TRBV19 and J is TRBJ2-5; tentative D call: TRBD1 (6 bases). Per germline, CDR1 LNHDA and CDR2 SQIVND (reference sequence). This CDR3 comprises 15 residues. The ends were cut back, 7 bases at V and 2 bases at J, with 17 bases in the middle. The CDR3 nucleotides are TGTGCCAGTAAGCCTACAGGGACCCGTCAAGAGACCCAGTACTTC. It encodes CASKPTGTRQETQYF.

This clone was counted at least ten times. The gene calls are TRBV5-1 and TRBJ1-1; tentatively, D is TRBD1 (6 bases). This CDR3 has 18 residues. Per the germline V gene, CDR1 is SGHRS and CDR2 is YFSETQ. V lost 4 bases to trimming and J lost 4 bases, with 26 bases between them. The CDR3 protein is CASSQLKSGRGVITEAFF. The CDR3 nucleotides are TGCGCCAGCAGCCAATTAAAGTCGGGCAGGGGAGTGATCACTGAAGCTTTCTTT. Full variable domain (missing parts from reference TRBV5-1 and TRBJ1-1): KAGVTQTPRYLIKTRGQQVTLSCSPISGHRSVSWYQQTPGQGLQFLFEYFSETQRNKGNFPGRFSGRQFSNSRSEMNVSTLELGDSALYLCASSQLKSGRGVITEAFFGQGTRLTVV.

This rearrangement joins TRBV6-5 to TRBJ1-2, with D uncertain. Looked up from germline, CDR1 is MNHEY and CDR2 is SVGAGI. The CDR3 covers 14 residues. V was cut by 6 bases and J by 4 bases, with 15 bases left in between. The CDR3 region has the DNA TGTGCCAGCAGCCCATTTGCAGTGCCCTATGGCTACACCTTC. Protein product: CASSPFAVPYGYTF.

The rearrangement joins TRBV6-1 to TRBJ1-2, with D perhaps TRBD1 (5 bases). This CDR3 spans 14 amino acids. V was cut by 0 bases and J by 8 bases, with 13 bases left in between. Germline lookup yields CDR1 MNHNS and CDR2 SASEGT. This chain's CDR3 is CASSEASRVKGYTF. CDR3 bases: TGTGCCAGCAGTGAAGCCAGCAGGGTAAAAGGCTACACCTTC.